Sequencing of this T cell receptor (beta chain) was carried out in a study of metastatic and nonmetastatic thyroid tumors (dated by TCRdb to the early 2020s). A note on the overall study: The researchers compared repertoires between peripheral blood samples and tumor or nodule tissue samples from patients with malignant or benign thyroid disease. General study outcomes and caveats: TCR beta diversity was reported as significantly higher in malignant tumors than in benign nodules, in both blood and tumor samples.

According to the germline V gene, CDR1 reads SGHDT and CDR2 reads YYEEEE. V and J are truncated by 2 bases and 2 bases respectively, leaving an intervening sequence of 11 bases. The CDR3 runs 14 amino acids, cysteine and phenylalanine included. Solely the CDR3 DNA is kept, with 42 bases framed from the first base. About this clone itself: Its specific antigen is unknown. The sample holds no much larger clone one base away, and base qualities are not on file.

Libraries were built with PCR. Instrument on record: Illumina HiSeq 4000. High-throughput sequencing was used to profile the CDR3 region of the TCR beta-chain in every patient. Per the source publication's procedure: Drawing on CDR3 differences between clinicopathological groups, the researchers built a classifier meant to tell apart patients with distant-metastatic papillary thyroid cancer. The Shannon index was used to assess repertoire diversity, and the Morisita-Horn index was used to assess tumor-blood repertoire similarity. The public sequencing data were trimmed at Q25 with fastp and processed into clonotypes with MiXCR by TCRdb, which kept only in-frame beta chains. These V and J calls rely on TCRdb rather than the paper's analysis. The table for this sample lists roughly 34,000 clones; 20% to 25% of them were counted only once. The ten biggest clones cover less than 4% of the sample. No treatment had been received by any patient before thyroid surgery. Using T-cell receptor beta sequencing, the researchers looked back retrospectively at clinical samples from patients, gathered between the early 2010s and the late 2010s.

This sequence was found in a male donor with papillary thyroid cancer or a benign thyroid nodule (not recorded which). Some clones in this sample may be carry-over from other donors' samples. The sample was tumor tissue. This chain joins TRBV5-6 to TRBJ2-7; no confident D gene assignment can be made. At the DNA level, the sequence is TGTGCCAGCAGCTTCTGGGATGGGGCCTACGAGCAGTACTTC. It is translated as CASSFWDGAYEQYF. The variable domain in full, with residues beyond the CDR3 obtained from the reference TRBV5-6 and TRBJ2-7 genes, is DAGVTQSPTHLIKTRGQQVTLRCSPKSGHDTVSWYQQALGQGPQFIFQYYEEEERQRGNFPDRFSGHQFPNYSSELNVNALLLGDSALYLCASSFWDGAYEQYFGPGTRLTVT.